The rows below give T cell receptor beta chains drawn from one sample of a study of cytomegalovirus exposure and HLA in healthy donors. Generated by immunoSEQ multiplex PCR, the TCRdb table keeps only in-frame clones and is missing some. The data show approximately 200,000 clones, 80% to 95% seen once. Specimen: PBMCs. These receptor sequences come from a woman between 18 and 29 years old in good health and CMV-seronegative. The conserved cysteine and the conserved F or W are not part of the CDR3 here. Size values are once, few and many counts, or a class for expanded clones, and some rows have none.

NA	TRBV12-5	TRBJ2-7	ASGLVPGGENEQY
NA	TRBV7-9	TRBJ1-4	ASSSVDEKLF
NA	TRBV27	TRBJ1-2	ASYSAGGYT
NA	TRBV6-1	TRBJ1-5	ASSEVTGYIQPQH
NA	TRBV5-4	TRBJ2-5	ASSYRTEETQY
NA	TRBV6-5	TRBJ2-7	ATGRASTYEQY
NA	TRBV7-2	TRBJ2-7	ASSLPRGRANEQY
NA	TRBV27	TRBJ2-7	ASMRAGASSYEQY
NA	TRBV27	TRBJ1-2	ASSPGTGGSKYYYGYT
NA	TRBV5-1	TRBJ2-1	ASSLGGQVSNEQF
NA	TRBV6-1	TRBJ2-7	ASSPRTDLYEQY
once	TRBV6-5	TRBJ2-1	ASSYGAGRAYNEQF
NA	TRBV21-1	TRBJ2-7	ASSPHLRDRPYEQY
few	TRBV7-6	TRBJ2-2	ASSLAAGAVGELF
few	TRBV2	TRBJ2-1	ASSRELTAEQF
NA	TRBV6-1	TRBJ2-3	ASSVLAGVYASTDTQY
NA	TRBV9	TRBJ2-2	ASSERQGSNTGELF
NA	TRBV10-3	TRBJ1-1	AISKGGRDTEAF
many	TRBV19	TRBJ2-7	ASSTTGQVEEEQY
NA	TRBV7-6	TRBJ1-1	ASSLRGSTEAF
NA	TRBV14	TRBJ1-2	ASSQGSVSNYGYT
NA	TRBV27	TRBJ2-4	ASSSGLGTKNIQY
NA	TRBV7-9	TRBJ2-3	ASSLTTVDTQY
NA	TRBV7-9	TRBJ1-1	ASSITGEAF
NA	TRBV9	TRBJ2-7	ASSVYGGSEQY
NA	TRBV5-1	TRBJ2-1	ASSLGGLAGNEQF
once	TRBV19	TRBJ2-7	ASRLGQGTEQY
NA	TRBV7-2	TRBJ1-2	ASSRRTGGNYGYT
NA	TRBV10-2	TRBJ2-1	ASRGSLGLAASYNEQF
NA	TRBV28	TRBJ1-5	ASTQNKRLEPQH
NA	TRBV4-1	TRBJ2-1	ASSQRTSGRGYNEQF
NA	TRBV6-5	TRBJ2-7	ASRREDYEQY
few	TRBV5-1	TRBJ1-2	ASSLQDDLT
once	TRBV27	TRBJ2-7	ASRTGSYYEQY
NA	TRBV6-1	TRBJ2-2	ASRTGGGLPGELF
NA	TRBV18	TRBJ1-1	ASCVVGTEAF
NA	TRBV5-1	TRBJ2-1	ASSRASNEQF
NA	TRBV27	TRBJ2-3	ASSLGLAGVSWDTQY
NA	TRBV2	TRBJ2-5	ASNVGRTQY
once	TRBV28	TRBJ2-7	ASSYRTSGTYEQY
NA	TRBV7-6	TRBJ2-7	ASSFSGRDYEQY
NA	TRBV7-2	TRBJ1-2	ASSFSSGVDYGYT
NA	TRBV30	TRBJ2-7	AWAKVGQGEYEQY
many	TRBV6-1	TRBJ2-7	ATGTGFREQY